A single sample gave rise to the 5 T cell receptor beta chains below, sequenced in a study of Ad26.COV2.S vaccination and SARS-CoV-2 variants. Treatment in this sample: about 20 received Ad26.COV2.S at low or high dose, single or two shots; about 5 received placebo; per-sample allocation not given. Samples came from day 63 after the first vaccine or placebo injection. Method: immunoSEQ multiplex PCR; TCRdb's copy keeps in-frame clones and lacks some. This table has 440,000 or so clones, 89% appearing once. The specimen comprised peripheral blood, sampled in a trial of Ad26.COV2.S vaccine versus placebo. All receptors come from a person between 18 and 59 years old who received the Ad26.COV2.S COVID-19 vaccine or a placebo.

This clone occurred a few times. The chain couples TRBV5-4 to TRBJ1-6; possibly TRBD1 for D (5 bases). V gave up 3 bases and J gave up 10 bases, with 17 bases separating them. The CDR3 covers 15 residues. Germline lookup yields CDR1 SGHNT and CDR2 YYREEE (reference sequence). The CDR3 DNA reads TGTGCCAGCAGCTCGGCCCGAGGGGCCGAATCACCCCTCCACTTT. Residues: CASSSARGAESPLHF.

The count of this clone is one. This rearrangement joins TRBV19 to TRBJ1-1, with 7 positions matching TRBD1. Germline V lookup: CDR1 LNHDA, CDR2 SQIVND (reference sequence). The CDR3 extends over 16 amino acids. J lost 3 bases, V lost 1 base, and 8 bases had no gene match. The CDR3 protein is CASSIGTGTAYTEAFF. CDR3 coding DNA: TGTGCCAGTAGTATAGGCACAGGGACAGCCTACACTGAAGCTTTCTTT.

The chain's CDR3 is CASSLQGAAYGYTF. CDR3 DNA: TGTGCCAGCAGCCTACAGGGGGCGGCTTATGGCTACACCTTC. The gene calls are TRBV14 and TRBJ1-2; 9 nucleotides agree with TRBD1. This CDR3 has 14 amino acids. V dropped 4 bases and J dropped 5; count of bases not matched to a gene: 5. The germline V gene encodes CDR1 SGHDN and CDR2 FVKESK.

This sequence joins TRBV6-2 or TRBV6-3 and TRBJ2-7; possible D gene TRBD2, 6 bases. Trimming removed 2 bases from V and 4 bases from J, with 15 bases in between. Germline V lookup: CDR1 MNHEY, CDR2 SVGEGT. The CDR3 sequence is 15 residues long. DNA for the CDR3: TGTGCCAGCAGTTACCCGCCGCGGGGACGTTACGAGCAGTACTTC. Its translation is CASSYPPRGRYEQYF.

The chain recombines TRBV28 with TRBJ2-5, with D perhaps matching TRBD2 (6 bases). The V gene's germline CDR1 is MDHEN and CDR2 SYDVKM. Trimming left V 10 bases short and J 4 bases short, with 19 bases between. This CDR3 has 14 residues. Written as DNA, the CDR3 is TGTGCCATAAAGGGAGCGGGTACGCGAGAGACCCAGTACTTC. Translating it yields CAIKGAGTRETQYF. Drawing the rest from reference TRBV28 and TRBJ2-5, the complete variable domain is DVKVTQSSRYLVKRTGEKVFLECVQDMDHENMFWYRQDPGLGLRLIYFSYDVKMKEKGDIPEGYSVSREKKERFSLILESASTNQTSMYLCAIKGAGTRETQYFGPGTRLLVL.